The present entry profiles one T cell receptor (beta chain) with its context. The data belong to a study of blood T cell repertoires in COVID-19. Study as a whole: The study drew acute and convalescent COVID-19 samples from the United States, Italy and Spain. Sources were T cells, B-cell-depleted T cells, or PBMCs; the material itself was cDNA or gDNA.

V shed 5 bases and J 1 base; nucleotides not matched to a gene: 7. Germline V gene data show CDR1 as MNHEY and CDR2 as SVGEGT. The CDR3 sequence is 15 residues long. Under the authors' procedure: Amplifying reference gene primers gave estimates of nucleated cell counts. The table came from immunoSEQ multiplex PCR; TCRdb's copy has only in-frame clones and leaves some out. V and J calls and clone size are as listed in that table; D and trimming were resolved from the DNA. The sample records some 170,000 clones, approximately 75% being singletons. This sequence joins TRBV6-2 or TRBV6-3 and TRBJ2-5; the match to TRBD2 covers 7 bases. This sequence originates from a human donor in a cohort sampled during active COVID-19. The specimen was peripheral blood. The CDR3 sequence: CASSRSGGGQETQYF. DNA of the CDR3: TGTGCCAGCAGTCGATCGGGCGGGGGCCAAGAGACCCAGTACTTC.